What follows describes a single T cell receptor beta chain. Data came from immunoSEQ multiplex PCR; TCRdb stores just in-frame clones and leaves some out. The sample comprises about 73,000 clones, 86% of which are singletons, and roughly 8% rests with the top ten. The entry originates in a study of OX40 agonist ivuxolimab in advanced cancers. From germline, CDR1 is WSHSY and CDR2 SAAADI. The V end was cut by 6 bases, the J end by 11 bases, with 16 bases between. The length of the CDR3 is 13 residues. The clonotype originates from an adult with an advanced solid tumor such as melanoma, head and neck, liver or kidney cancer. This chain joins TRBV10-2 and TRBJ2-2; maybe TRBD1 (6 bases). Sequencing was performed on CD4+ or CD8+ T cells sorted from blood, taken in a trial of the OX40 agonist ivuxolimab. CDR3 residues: CASRATGSPELFF. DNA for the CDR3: TGCGCCAGCAGGGCGACAGGTTCTCCCGAGCTGTTTTTT.